This T cell receptor beta chain was observed in a study of T cells in Graves' hyperthyroidism and ophthalmopathy. Study observations and caveats: Separation of ophthalmopathy from stable hyperthyroidism was achieved by a 13 V-J model.

There are many counts of this clonotype. Its specificity is not known. Not enrolled were patients with uncontrolled infection, other autoimmune disease, pregnancy or lactation. The CDR3 regions of TCR beta were amplified from RNA transcripts. Primed by the HTBI set, a first-round RT-PCR was run on the TCR CDR3. TCRdb called the multiplex PCR reads again in MiXCR, with one record for every CDR3 protein. Here the sample spans about 350,000 distinct CDR3 sequences, 15% to 20% being singletons. The sequence derives from a woman aged 40 to 50 with Graves' ophthalmopathy. Sequenced sample: blood.

CDR3 protein: CASSSFGGSETQYF. DNA of the CDR3: TGTGCCAGCAGTTCGTTCGGGGGCTCAGAGACCCAGTACTTC. This chain links TRBV28 with TRBJ2-5, with D possibly being TRBD1 or TRBD2 (6 bases each). The CDR3 is 14 residues long. Trimming pared 4 bases from V and 4 bases from J, leaving 13 bases between. Germline V gene lookup returns CDR1 MDHEN and CDR2 SYDVKM.